This is a list of T cell receptor beta chains from one sample in a study of blood T cell repertoires in COVID-19. TCRdb keeps only in-frame clones here, not all; method: immunoSEQ multiplex PCR. The table shows about 240,000 clones, with 87% occurring only once. Input material: peripheral blood. The receptors originated from a man aged 55-75 years who had recovered from COVID-19. The CDR3 runs from the conserved cysteine through the conserved F or W. Each record gives: V gene, D gene, J gene, clone size, CDR3 DNA, CDR3 protein. D genes are given only for firm matches. Not every row has a clone size; where given, it reads once, few, many or a size class.

V: TRBV12-3/TRBV12-4
D: .
J: TRBJ2-7
size: once
DNA: TGTGCCAGCAGTTTTGGGGGCCACGAGCAGTACTTC
CDR3: CASSFGGHEQYF

V: TRBV4-1
D: .
J: TRBJ1-2
size: .
DNA: TGCGCCAGCAGCCAAGTAGGGGTTGCCCCGAACTATGGCTACACCTTC
CDR3: CASSQVGVAPNYGYTF

V: TRBV7-6
D: TRBD1
J: TRBJ1-2
size: .
DNA: TGTGCCAGCAGCTCATTCCGGGACAGGGGAAACTATGGCTACACCTTC
CDR3: CASSSFRDRGNYGYTF

V: TRBV19
D: TRBD1
J: TRBJ2-1
size: .
DNA: TGTGCCAGTAGTACTGAAGGGACAGGATTCAATGAGCAGTTCTTC
CDR3: CASSTEGTGFNEQFF

V: TRBV6-6
D: .
J: TRBJ2-1
size: .
DNA: TGTGCCAGCAGTTCCCAGGGTCGTCATGAGCAGTTCTTC
CDR3: CASSSQGRHEQFF

V: TRBV12-3/TRBV12-4
D: .
J: TRBJ1-1
size: .
DNA: TGTGCCAGCAGTTTTCAGGGGCGGACTGAAGCTTTCTTT
CDR3: CASSFQGRTEAFF

V: TRBV6-5
D: .
J: TRBJ1-1
size: .
DNA: TGTGCTCTACTGCGAAAGTCGAACACTGAAGCTTTCTTT
CDR3: CALLRKSNTEAFF

V: TRBV24-1
D: .
J: TRBJ1-1
size: .
DNA: TGTGCCACCACCACAGATCCGAACACTGAAGCTTTCTTT
CDR3: CATTTDPNTEAFF

V: TRBV5-1
D: TRBD1
J: TRBJ2-3
size: .
DNA: TGCGCCAGCAGCTGGGGGGACAGGGTCACAGATACGCAGTATTTT
CDR3: CASSWGDRVTDTQYF

V: TRBV5-1
D: .
J: TRBJ2-5
size: .
DNA: TGCGCCAGCAGCTATGGCCCAGCGGGTCAAGAAGAGACCCAGTACTTC
CDR3: CASSYGPAGQEETQYF

V: TRBV11-2
D: .
J: TRBJ1-1
size: few
DNA: TGTGCCAGCAGCTTATACAGGGTAGCCTACACTGAAGCTTTCTTT
CDR3: CASSLYRVAYTEAFF

V: TRBV11-2
D: .
J: TRBJ1-2
size: .
DNA: TGTGCCAGCAGCTTTAATCTCGGAAAAGGGGATGGCTACACCTTC
CDR3: CASSFNLGKGDGYTF

V: TRBV27
D: .
J: TRBJ1-5
size: .
DNA: TGTGCCAGCAGTTCGTGGCAGACACTTATACGCAATCAGCCCCAGCATTTT
CDR3: CASSSWQTLIRNQPQHF

V: TRBV12-5
D: .
J: TRBJ2-2
size: .
DNA: TGTGCTAGTGGTTTGGACCCCGGGGAGCCCACTCACACCGGGGAGCTGTTTTTT
CDR3: CASGLDPGEPTHTGELFF

V: TRBV6-5
D: TRBD1
J: TRBJ1-2
size: .
DNA: TGTGCCAGCAGCAGACAGGGATCCAACTATGGCTACACCTTC
CDR3: CASSRQGSNYGYTF

V: TRBV12-3/TRBV12-4
D: .
J: TRBJ1-6
size: .
DNA: TGTGCCAGCAGTGGCCTAGGTTTTTCACCCCTCCACTTT
CDR3: CASSGLGFSPLHF

V: TRBV6-5
D: TRBD1
J: TRBJ2-1
size: .
DNA: TGTGCCAGCAGTTATGACAGGGTTAGCTACAATGAGCAGTTCTTC
CDR3: CASSYDRVSYNEQFF

V: TRBV3-1/TRBV3-2
D: TRBD2
J: TRBJ2-5
size: .
DNA: TGTGCCAGCAGCCGCCTAGCGGGGGGCGTAGGAGAGACCCAGTACTTC
CDR3: CASSRLAGGVGETQYF

V: TRBV10-2
D: .
J: TRBJ1-1
size: once
DNA: TGCGCCAGCTCGAGGGAGGTAGGGGCTTTCTTT
CDR3: CASSREVGAFF

V: TRBV5-1
D: .
J: TRBJ2-3
size: .
DNA: TGCGCCAGCAGCTTGGATGGGGCTTATACGCAGTATTTT
CDR3: CASSLDGAYTQYF

V: TRBV6-5
D: TRBD1
J: TRBJ2-2
size: .
DNA: TGTGCCAGCAGCGGACAGGGCCCCACCGGGGAGCTGTTTTTT
CDR3: CASSGQGPTGELFF

V: TRBV19
D: .
J: TRBJ1-3
size: .
DNA: TGTGCCAGTAGTATATCGGGGTTCGGAAACACCATATATTTT
CDR3: CASSISGFGNTIYF

V: TRBV2
D: .
J: TRBJ1-6
size: .
DNA: TGTGCCAGCAGCCTTCAGACAGCAAATTCACCCCTCCACTTT
CDR3: CASSLQTANSPLHF

V: TRBV6-1
D: TRBD2
J: TRBJ2-3
size: .
DNA: TGTGCCAGCAGTGATTGGAAGACTAGCGGGGATCCAGATACGCAGTATTTT
CDR3: CASSDWKTSGDPDTQYF

V: TRBV28
D: .
J: TRBJ1-2
size: .
DNA: TGTGCCAGCAGTTTTCGGGACACTGGCTACACCTTC
CDR3: CASSFRDTGYTF

V: TRBV2
D: .
J: TRBJ2-2
size: few
DNA: TGTGCCAACACAAAGTTCCCGACGAACACCGGGGAGCTGTTTTTT
CDR3: CANTKFPTNTGELFF

V: TRBV5-1
D: TRBD1
J: TRBJ1-1
size: few
DNA: TGCGCCAGCAGCGGGAGGGACGGACAGGGGGGGACTGAAGCTTTCTTT
CDR3: CASSGRDGQGGTEAFF

V: TRBV19
D: TRBD2
J: TRBJ2-1
size: .
DNA: TGTGCCACCCGACTAGCGGGGGAGGATGAGCAGTTCTTC
CDR3: CATRLAGEDEQFF

V: TRBV11-3
D: .
J: TRBJ2-2
size: once
DNA: TGTGCCAGCAGCTTACAGGTCACCGGGGAGCTGTTTTTT
CDR3: CASSLQVTGELFF

V: TRBV9
D: .
J: TRBJ2-3
size: .
DNA: TGTGCCAGCAGCATAAGCTCTGGGGGGGATACGCAGTATTTT
CDR3: CASSISSGGDTQYF

V: TRBV27
D: TRBD2
J: TRBJ2-1
size: .
DNA: TGTGCCAGCAGTCCACGGACTAGCGGGACGAAATCTACGCAGTTCTTC
CDR3: CASSPRTSGTKSTQFF

V: TRBV5-1
D: .
J: TRBJ1-5
size: once
DNA: TGCGCCAGCAGCGCTCAGCCTACAGGGTCGGGTCAGCCCCAGCATTTT
CDR3: CASSAQPTGSGQPQHF

V: TRBV7-9
D: .
J: TRBJ1-1
size: .
DNA: TGTGCCAGCAGCGAACCCACAGGGAACACTGAAGCTTTCTTT
CDR3: CASSEPTGNTEAFF

V: TRBV29-1
D: TRBD1
J: TRBJ1-3
size: .
DNA: TGCAGCGTTAGAGGGACAGTAGAAGGAAACACCATATATTTT
CDR3: CSVRGTVEGNTIYF

V: TRBV2
D: TRBD1
J: TRBJ1-4
size: .
DNA: TGTGCCAGCAGTGCGGGACAGGGCCATACTGAAAAACTGTTTTTT
CDR3: CASSAGQGHTEKLFF

V: TRBV5-1
D: TRBD1
J: TRBJ2-5
size: .
DNA: TGCGCCAGCAGCCTCGGCAGGGGGCAAGAGACCCAGTACTTC
CDR3: CASSLGRGQETQYF

V: TRBV19
D: .
J: TRBJ1-5
size: few
DNA: TGTGCCAGTAGTATATTTAACCCGGCAGGGATTGAGCCCCAGCATTTT
CDR3: CASSIFNPAGIEPQHF

V: TRBV19
D: TRBD2
J: TRBJ2-2
size: .
DNA: TGTGCCAGTAGTATACGAGGAAGCGGGGGGATCTCGGGCACCGGGGAGCTGTTTTTT
CDR3: CASSIRGSGGISGTGELFF